The 3 T cell receptor beta chains below come from one sample, sequenced in a study of CD8+ T cells in alopecia areata. It was cDNA, reverse transcribed from extracted RNA, that served as the sequencing template. Clones were read by immunoSEQ multiplex PCR, and TCRdb kept only the in-frame ones, dropping some. The repertoire includes over 120,000 clones, 50% to 65% of them detected once, and about a sixth sits in the top ten. Documented treatment: oral pan-JAK inhibitor, 5-10 mg twice daily. This sample comprised CD8+ T cells sorted from blood, obtained at week 4, from a patient treated with tofacitinib. The origin of the receptors is a human donor with alopecia areata.

The V call is TRBV30, the J call TRBJ2-7; 8 bases match TRBD2. V shed 1 base, J shed 3 bases, and the junction held 8 bases outside the gene matches. Germline-derived CDR1 and CDR2 are GTSNPN and SVGIG (reference sequence). The CDR3 sequence is 15 residues long. CDR3 region: CAWSEGSGGLYEQYF. The CDR3 coding sequence is TGTGCCTGGAGTGAAGGGAGCGGGGGACTCTACGAGCAGTACTTC.

The chain is built from TRBV7-6 and TRBJ2-5, with TRBD2 as a possible D gene (6 bases). Germline CDR1 and CDR2: SGHVS and FNYEAQ. The CDR3 contains 14 residues. Trimming left V 5 bases short and J 1 base short, with 11 bases between. CDR3 DNA sequence: TGTGCCAGCAGCCGCTACGGGGGCCAAGAGACCCAGTACTTC. It codes for CASSRYGGQETQYF.

This clone is labeled medium-sized. V is TRBV12-5 and J is TRBJ2-1; no definite D call. Germline-derived CDR1 and CDR2 are LGHNT and FRNRAP. This CDR3 comprises 11 residues. The V gene lost 2 bases and the J gene lost 8 bases, with 4 bases spanning the gap. The CDR3 bases are TGTGCTAGTGGTTTGTTATATGAGCAGTTCTTC. Its protein is CASGLLYEQFF.